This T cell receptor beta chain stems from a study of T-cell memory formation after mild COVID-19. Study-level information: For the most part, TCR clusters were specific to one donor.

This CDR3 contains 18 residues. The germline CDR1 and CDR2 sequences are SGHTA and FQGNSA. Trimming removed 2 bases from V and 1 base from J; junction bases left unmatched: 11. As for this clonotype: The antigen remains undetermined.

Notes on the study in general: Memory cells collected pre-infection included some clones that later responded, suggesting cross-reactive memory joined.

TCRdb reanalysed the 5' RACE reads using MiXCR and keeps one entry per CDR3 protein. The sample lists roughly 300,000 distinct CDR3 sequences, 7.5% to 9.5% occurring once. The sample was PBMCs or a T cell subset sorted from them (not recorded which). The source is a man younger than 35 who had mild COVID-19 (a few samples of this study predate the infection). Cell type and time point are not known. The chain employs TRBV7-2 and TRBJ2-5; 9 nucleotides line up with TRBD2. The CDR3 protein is CASSLRVSGGRFQETQYF. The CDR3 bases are TGTGCCAGCAGCTTACGGGTTAGCGGGGGACGCTTCCAAGAGACCCAGTACTTC.